This T cell receptor beta chain was identified during a study of T cells after yellow fever vaccination. MiXCR was run by TCRdb on the 5' RACE reads, yielding one entry per CDR3 protein. Altogether just under 600,000 distinct CDR3 sequences are present, about 13% being singletons, with the ten largest covering around an eighth. Per germline, CDR1 SGHAT and CDR2 FQNNGV. The CDR3 spans 15 residues. V dropped 1 base and J dropped 4 bases, with 14 bases sitting between them. The table lists this clonotype with a few counts. The sequence was collected from a young man who received the YFV17D yellow fever vaccine. Sequencing was performed on PBMCs, taken on the day of the yellow fever booster vaccination. This chain links TRBV11-2 with TRBJ2-7; D not resolved. The chain's CDR3 is CASSLAGLGEYEQYF. The CDR3 DNA reads TGTGCCAGCAGCTTAGCAGGATTGGGCGAATACGAGCAGTACTTC.